The source of this T cell receptor beta chain is a study of blood T cell repertoires in COVID-19. Study-wide background: Material from acute and convalescent COVID-19 was sourced from the United States, Italy and Spain. Sample material is recorded as cDNA or gDNA derived from T cells, B-cell-depleted T cells, or PBMCs.

How the authors handled the data: The authors estimated nucleated cell counts from reference gene primer amplification. Libraries were prepared by immunoSEQ multiplex PCR; TCRdb keeps only in-frame clonotypes and omits some of them. V and J calls and clone size are as listed in that table; D and trimming were resolved from the DNA. The table records 47,000 or so clones, 81% of them present only once. The V gene's germline CDR1 is LNHDA and CDR2 SQIVND (reference sequence). The CDR3 contains 18 residues. With V trimmed by 3 bases and J by 5 bases, 12 bases remained unmatched. The V and J genes are TRBV19 and TRBJ2-2; 10 bases fit TRBD2. What was sequenced was peripheral blood. This TCR was sampled from a woman at least 80 years old with COVID-19, enrolled during active disease. CDR3 residues: CASSIPTPGLASTGELFF. The CDR3 nucleotides are TGTGCCAGTAGTATCCCAACCCCGGGACTAGCGAGTACCGGGGAGCTGTTTTTT. Based on the CDR3 plus reference TRBV19 and TRBJ2-2, the full variable domain is DGGITQSPKYLFRKEGQNVTLSCEQNLNHDAMYWYRQDPGQGLRLIYYSQIVNDFQKGDIAEGYSVSREKKESFPLTVTSAQKNPTAFYLCASSIPTPGLASTGELFFGEGSRLTVL.